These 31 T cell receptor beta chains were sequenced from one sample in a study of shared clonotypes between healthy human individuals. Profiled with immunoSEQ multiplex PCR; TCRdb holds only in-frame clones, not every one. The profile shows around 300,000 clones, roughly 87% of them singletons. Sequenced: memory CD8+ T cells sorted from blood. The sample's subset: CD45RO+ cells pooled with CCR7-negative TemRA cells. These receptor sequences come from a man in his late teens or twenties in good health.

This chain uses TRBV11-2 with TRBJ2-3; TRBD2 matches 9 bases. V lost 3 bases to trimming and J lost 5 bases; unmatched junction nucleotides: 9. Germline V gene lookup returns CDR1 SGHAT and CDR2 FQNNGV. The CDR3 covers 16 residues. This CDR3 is CASSLFPLAGIDTQYF. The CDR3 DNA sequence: TGTGCCAGCAGCTTGTTTCCGCTAGCGGGAATAGATACGCAGTATTTT.

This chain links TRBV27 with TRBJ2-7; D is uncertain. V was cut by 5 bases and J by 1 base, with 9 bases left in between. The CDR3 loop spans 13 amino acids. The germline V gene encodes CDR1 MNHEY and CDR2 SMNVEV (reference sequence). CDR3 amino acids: CASSISRSYEQYF. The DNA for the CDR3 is TGTGCCAGCAGTATCAGCAGATCCTACGAGCAGTACTTC.

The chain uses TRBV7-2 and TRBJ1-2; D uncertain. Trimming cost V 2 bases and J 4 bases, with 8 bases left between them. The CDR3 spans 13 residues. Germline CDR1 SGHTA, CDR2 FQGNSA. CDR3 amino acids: CASSLTWPYGYTF. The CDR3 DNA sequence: TGTGCCAGCAGCTTAACCTGGCCCTATGGCTACACCTTC.

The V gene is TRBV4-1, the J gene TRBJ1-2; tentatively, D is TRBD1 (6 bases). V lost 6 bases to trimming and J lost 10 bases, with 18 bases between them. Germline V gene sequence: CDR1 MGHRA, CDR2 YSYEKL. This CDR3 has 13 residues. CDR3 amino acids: CASSLRDTGDYTF. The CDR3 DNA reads TGCGCCAGCAGTCTGAGGGACACCGGGGACTACACCTTC.

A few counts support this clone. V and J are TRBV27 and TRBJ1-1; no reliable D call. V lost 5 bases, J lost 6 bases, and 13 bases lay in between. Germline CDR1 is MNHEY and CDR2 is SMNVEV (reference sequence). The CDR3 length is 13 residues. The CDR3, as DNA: TGTGCCAGCAGTCCAGGACTACACGCTGAAGCTTTCTTT. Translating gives CASSPGLHAEAFF.

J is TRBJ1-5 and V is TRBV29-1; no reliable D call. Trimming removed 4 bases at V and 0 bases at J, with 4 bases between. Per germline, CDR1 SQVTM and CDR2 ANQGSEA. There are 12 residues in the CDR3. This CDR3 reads CSVVVSNQPQHF. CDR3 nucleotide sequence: TGCAGCGTTGTCGTTAGCAATCAGCCCCAGCATTTT.

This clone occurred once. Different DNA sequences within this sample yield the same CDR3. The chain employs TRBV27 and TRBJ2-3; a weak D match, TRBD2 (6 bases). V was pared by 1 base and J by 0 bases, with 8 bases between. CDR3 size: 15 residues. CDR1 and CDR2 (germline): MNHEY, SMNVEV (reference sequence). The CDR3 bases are TGTGCCAGCAGTTTATTAGCGGTTAGCACAGATACGCAGTATTTT. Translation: CASSLLAVSTDTQYF.

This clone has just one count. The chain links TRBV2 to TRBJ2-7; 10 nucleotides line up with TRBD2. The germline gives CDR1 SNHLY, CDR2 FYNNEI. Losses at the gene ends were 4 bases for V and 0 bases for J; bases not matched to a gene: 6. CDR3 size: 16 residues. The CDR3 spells CASSAVAGGGSYEQYF. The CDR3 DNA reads TGTGCCAGCAGTGCCGTAGCGGGAGGCGGCTCCTACGAGCAGTACTTC.

CDR3 bases: TGCAGCGTTGAAGATTGGGGCGTAGGATCTTATGGCTACACCTTC. Translation: CSVEDWGVGSYGYTF. This rearrangement joins TRBV29-1 to TRBJ1-2, with D possibly being TRBD1 (5 bases). The CDR3 has 15 amino acids. Per germline, CDR1 SQVTM and CDR2 ANQGSEA. The ends were cut back, 0 bases at V and 5 bases at J, with 16 bases in the middle.

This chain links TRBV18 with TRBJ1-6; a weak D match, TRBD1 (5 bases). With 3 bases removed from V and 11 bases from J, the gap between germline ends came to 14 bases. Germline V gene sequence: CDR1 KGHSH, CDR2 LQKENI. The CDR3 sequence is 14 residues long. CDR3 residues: CASSPREFKTPLHF. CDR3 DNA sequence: TGTGCCAGCTCACCCAGGGAATTTAAGACACCCCTCCACTTT.

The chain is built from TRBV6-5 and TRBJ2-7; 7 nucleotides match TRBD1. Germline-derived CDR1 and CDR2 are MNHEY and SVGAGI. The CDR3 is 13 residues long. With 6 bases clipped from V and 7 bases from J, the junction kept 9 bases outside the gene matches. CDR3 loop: CASRPGGQAEQYF. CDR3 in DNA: TGTGCCAGCAGACCCGGAGGACAGGCTGAGCAGTACTTC.

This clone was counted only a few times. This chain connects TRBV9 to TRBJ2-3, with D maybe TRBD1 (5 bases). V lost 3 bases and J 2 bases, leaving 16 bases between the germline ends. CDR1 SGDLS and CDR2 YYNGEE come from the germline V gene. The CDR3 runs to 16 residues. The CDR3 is CASSESRVQNTDTQYF. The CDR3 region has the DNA TGTGCCAGCAGCGAAAGCAGGGTTCAGAACACAGATACGCAGTATTTT.

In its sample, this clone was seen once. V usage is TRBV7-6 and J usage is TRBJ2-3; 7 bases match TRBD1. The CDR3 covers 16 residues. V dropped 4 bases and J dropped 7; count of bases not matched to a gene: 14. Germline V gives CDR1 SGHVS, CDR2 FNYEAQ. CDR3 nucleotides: TGTGCCAGCAGCTCCGGAAGAAAAGCAGGGGGATATACGCAGTATTTT. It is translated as CASSSGRKAGGYTQYF.

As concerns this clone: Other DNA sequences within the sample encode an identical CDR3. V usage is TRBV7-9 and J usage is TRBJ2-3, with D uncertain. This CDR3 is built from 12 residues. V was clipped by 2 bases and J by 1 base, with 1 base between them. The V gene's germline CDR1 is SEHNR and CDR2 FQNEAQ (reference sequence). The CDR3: CASSLRTDTQYF. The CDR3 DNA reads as TGTGCCAGCAGCTTACGCACAGATACGCAGTATTTT. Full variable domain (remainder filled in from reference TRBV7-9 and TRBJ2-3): DTGVSQNPRHKITKRGQNVTFRCDPISEHNRLYWYRQTLGQGPEFLTYFQNEAQLEKSRLLSDRFSAERPKGSFSTLEIQRTEQGDSAMYLCASSLRTDTQYFGPGTRLTVL.

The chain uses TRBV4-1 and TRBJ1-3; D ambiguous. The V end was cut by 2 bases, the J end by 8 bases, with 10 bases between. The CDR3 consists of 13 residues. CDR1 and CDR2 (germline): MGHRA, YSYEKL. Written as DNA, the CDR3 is TGCGCCAGCAGCCAACTCTGGGAGGACACCATATATTTT. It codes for CASSQLWEDTIYF.

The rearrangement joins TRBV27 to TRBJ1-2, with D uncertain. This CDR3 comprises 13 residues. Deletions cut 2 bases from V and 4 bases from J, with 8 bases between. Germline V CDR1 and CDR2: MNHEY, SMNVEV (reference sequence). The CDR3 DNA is TGTGCCAGCAGTTTAAAGGCCTTCTATGGCTACACCTTC. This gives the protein CASSLKAFYGYTF.

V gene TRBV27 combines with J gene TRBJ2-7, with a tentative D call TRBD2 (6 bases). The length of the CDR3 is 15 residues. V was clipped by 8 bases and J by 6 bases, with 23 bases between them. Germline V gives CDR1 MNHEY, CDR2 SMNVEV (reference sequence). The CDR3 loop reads CASGKQIGGVGEQYF. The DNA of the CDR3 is TGTGCCAGCGGGAAACAAATCGGGGGTGTGGGCGAGCAGTACTTC.

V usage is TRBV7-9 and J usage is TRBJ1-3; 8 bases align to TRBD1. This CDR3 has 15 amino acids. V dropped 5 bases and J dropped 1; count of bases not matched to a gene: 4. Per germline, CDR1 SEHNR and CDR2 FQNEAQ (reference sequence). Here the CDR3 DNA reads TGTGCCAGCAGCCCCGGGACAGGTTCTGGAAACACCATATATTTT. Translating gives CASSPGTGSGNTIYF. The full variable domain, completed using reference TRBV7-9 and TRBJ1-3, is DTGVSQNPRHKITKRGQNVTFRCDPISEHNRLYWYRQTLGQGPEFLTYFQNEAQLEKSRLLSDRFSAERPKGSFSTLEIQRTEQGDSAMYLCASSPGTGSGNTIYFGEGSWLTVV.

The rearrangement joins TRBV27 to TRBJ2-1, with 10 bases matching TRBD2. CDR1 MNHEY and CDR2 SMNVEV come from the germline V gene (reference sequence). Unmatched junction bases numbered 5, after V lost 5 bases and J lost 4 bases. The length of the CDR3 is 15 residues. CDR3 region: CASSDIAGGYNEQFF. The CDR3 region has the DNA TGTGCCAGCAGTGATATAGCGGGAGGTTACAATGAGCAGTTCTTC.

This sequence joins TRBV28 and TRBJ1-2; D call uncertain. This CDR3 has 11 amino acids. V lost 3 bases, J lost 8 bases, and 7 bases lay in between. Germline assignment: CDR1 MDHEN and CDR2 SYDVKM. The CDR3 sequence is CASSFHEGYTF. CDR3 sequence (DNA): TGTGCCAGCAGTTTCCACGAGGGCTACACCTTC.

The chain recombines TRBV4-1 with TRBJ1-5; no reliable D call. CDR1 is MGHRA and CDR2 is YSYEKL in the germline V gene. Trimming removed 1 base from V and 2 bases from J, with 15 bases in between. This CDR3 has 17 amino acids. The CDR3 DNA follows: TGCGCCAGCAGCCAAGTAAGTCCGGGGATCGGCAATCAGCCCCAGCATTTT. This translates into CASSQVSPGIGNQPQHF.

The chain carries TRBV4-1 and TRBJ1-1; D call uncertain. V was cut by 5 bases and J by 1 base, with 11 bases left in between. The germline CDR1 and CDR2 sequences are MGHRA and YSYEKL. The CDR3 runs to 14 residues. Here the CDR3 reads CASSTITGNTEAFF. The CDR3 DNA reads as TGCGCCAGCAGCACCATAACGGGGAACACTGAAGCTTTCTTT.

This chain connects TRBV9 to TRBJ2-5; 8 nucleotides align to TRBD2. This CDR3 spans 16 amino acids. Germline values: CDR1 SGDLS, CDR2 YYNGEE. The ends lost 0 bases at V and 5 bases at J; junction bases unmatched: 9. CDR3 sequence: CASSVGIAGPPETQYF. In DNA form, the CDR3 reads TGTGCCAGCAGCGTAGGAATAGCGGGGCCACCCGAGACCCAGTACTTC.

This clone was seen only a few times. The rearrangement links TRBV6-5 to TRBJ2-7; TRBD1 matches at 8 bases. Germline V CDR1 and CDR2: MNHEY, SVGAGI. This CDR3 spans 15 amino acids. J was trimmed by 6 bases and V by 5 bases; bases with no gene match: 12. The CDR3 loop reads CASSPGQGRPREQYF. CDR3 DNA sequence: TGTGCCAGCAGTCCTGGACAGGGACGACCGCGCGAGCAGTACTTC.

The CDR3, as DNA: TGTGCCAGCAGCCAAGAAGGGACAGGGGAAGTGTCACCCCTCCACTTT. It encodes CASSQEGTGEVSPLHF. The chain joins TRBV14 to TRBJ1-6; 10 nucleotides align to TRBD1. The germline V gene encodes CDR1 SGHDN and CDR2 FVKESK. This CDR3 region has 16 residues. The junction had 6 bases not matched to a gene; V was cut back by 0 bases and J by 10 bases. Full variable domain (rest looked up from reference TRBV14 and TRBJ1-6): EAGVTQFPSHSVIEKGQTVTLRCDPISGHDNLYWYRRVMGKEIKFLLHFVKESKQDESGMPNNRFLAERTGGTYSTLKVQPAELEDSGVYFCASSQEGTGEVSPLHFGNGTRLTVT.

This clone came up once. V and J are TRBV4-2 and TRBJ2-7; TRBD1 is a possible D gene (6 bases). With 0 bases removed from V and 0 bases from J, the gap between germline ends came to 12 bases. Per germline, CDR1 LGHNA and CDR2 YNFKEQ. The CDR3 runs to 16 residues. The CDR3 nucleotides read TGTGCCAGCAGCCAAGAAGACAGGTACATCTCCTACGAGCAGTACTTC. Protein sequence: CASSQEDRYISYEQYF.

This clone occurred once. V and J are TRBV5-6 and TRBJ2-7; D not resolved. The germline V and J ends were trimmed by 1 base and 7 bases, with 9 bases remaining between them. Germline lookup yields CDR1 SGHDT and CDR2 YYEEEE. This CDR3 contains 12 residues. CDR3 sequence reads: CASSLRVTEQYF. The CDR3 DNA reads TGTGCCAGCAGCTTGAGGGTGACGGAGCAGTACTTC.

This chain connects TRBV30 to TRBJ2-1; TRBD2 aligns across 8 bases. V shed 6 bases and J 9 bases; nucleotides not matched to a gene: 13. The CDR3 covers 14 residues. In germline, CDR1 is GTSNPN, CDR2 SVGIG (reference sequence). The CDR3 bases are TGTGCCTGTTCCCCGGCGGGAGGCCACAGTGAGCAGTTCTTC. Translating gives CACSPAGGHSEQFF.

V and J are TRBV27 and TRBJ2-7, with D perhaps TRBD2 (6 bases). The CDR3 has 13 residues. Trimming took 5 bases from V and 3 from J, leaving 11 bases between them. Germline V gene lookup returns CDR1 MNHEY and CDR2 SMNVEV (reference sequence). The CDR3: CASSIGLLYEQYF. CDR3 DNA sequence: TGTGCCAGCAGTATCGGACTACTCTACGAGCAGTACTTC.

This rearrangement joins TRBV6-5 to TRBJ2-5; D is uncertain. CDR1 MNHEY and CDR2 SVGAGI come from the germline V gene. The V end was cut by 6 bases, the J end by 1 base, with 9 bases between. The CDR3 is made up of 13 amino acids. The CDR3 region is CASSVTTQETQYF. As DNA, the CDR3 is TGTGCCAGCAGCGTAACCACCCAAGAGACCCAGTACTTC.

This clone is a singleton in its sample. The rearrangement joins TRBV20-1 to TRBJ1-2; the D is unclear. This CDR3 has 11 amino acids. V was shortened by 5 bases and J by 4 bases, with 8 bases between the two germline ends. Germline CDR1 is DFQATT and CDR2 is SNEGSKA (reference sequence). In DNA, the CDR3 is TGCAGTGCTTCGGGCCTCTATGGCTACACCTTC. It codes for CSASGLYGYTF.